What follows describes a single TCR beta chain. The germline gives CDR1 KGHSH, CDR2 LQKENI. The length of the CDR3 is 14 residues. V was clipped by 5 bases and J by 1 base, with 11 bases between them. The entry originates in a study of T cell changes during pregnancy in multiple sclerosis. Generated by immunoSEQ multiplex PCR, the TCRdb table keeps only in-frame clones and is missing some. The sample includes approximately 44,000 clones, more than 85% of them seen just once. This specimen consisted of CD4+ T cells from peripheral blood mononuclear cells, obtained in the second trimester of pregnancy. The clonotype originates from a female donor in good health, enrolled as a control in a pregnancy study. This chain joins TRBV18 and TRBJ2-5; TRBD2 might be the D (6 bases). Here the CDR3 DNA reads TGTGCCAGCTCAGGCCGGGACTCCCAAGAGACCCAGTACTTC. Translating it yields CASSGRDSQETQYF.